Listed below are T cell receptor beta chains from one sample, sequenced in a study of cytotoxic CD8 clonotypes in ibrutinib-treated CLL. Here immunoSEQ multiplex PCR was the method, and the copy in TCRdb shows in-frame clones only, minus some. The repertoire consists of approximately 150,000 clones, with 77% occurring once and the leading ten covering 28%. The sample was PBMCs, taken after 12 months of ibrutinib treatment. The receptors stem from a human donor with chronic lymphocytic leukemia. Each CDR3 is given with its conserved first and last residue. D genes are given only for firm matches. Clone size is not always given. Where it is, it says once, few, many or a class for expanded clones.

CDR3 length	V gene	J gene	clone size	D gene	CDR3 DNA	CDR3 protein
14	TRBV5-1	TRBJ1-2	NA	NA	TGCGCCAGCAGCTTGGGCCCGGGGGTCGATGGCTACACCTTC	CASSLGPGVDGYTF
14	TRBV27	TRBJ2-5	NA	NA	TGTGCCAGCAGTTTCTTGGGGGACCGAGAGACCCAGTACTTC	CASSFLGDRETQYF
11	TRBV20-1	TRBJ1-1	NA	NA	TGCAGTGCTGGAGAGAATACTGAAGCTTTCTTT	CSAGENTEAFF
13	TRBV27	TRBJ2-7	NA	NA	TGTGCCAGCAGTCTGGACGGGCCCTACGAGCAGTACTTC	CASSLDGPYEQYF
15	TRBV19	TRBJ2-2	few	NA	TGTGCCAGTAGTATAAGGGGCTTTGGGGCCGGGGAGCTGTTTTTT	CASSIRGFGAGELFF
15	TRBV2	TRBJ1-5	once	TRBD1	TGTGCCAGCAGGGGACAGGCATATAGCAATCAGCCCCAGCATTTT	CASRGQAYSNQPQHF
20	TRBV23-1	TRBJ2-1	few	TRBD2	TGCGCCAGCAGTCAATCGGGACTAGCGGGATGCCAAAACTCCTACAATGAGCAGTTCTTC	CASSQSGLAGCQNSYNEQFF
16	TRBV4-2	TRBJ2-1	NA	TRBD2	TGTGCCAGCAGCCAAGAAGGCGGGAGCTCCTACAATGAGCAGTTCTTC	CASSQEGGSSYNEQFF
14	TRBV6-5	TRBJ1-2	NA	NA	TGTGCCAGCAGTTACTCAAGGGGGACCTATGGCTACACCTTC	CASSYSRGTYGYTF
14	TRBV2	TRBJ1-1	NA	TRBD1	TGTGCCACCAGTATCGGACAGGGGGCCGCTGAAGCTTTCTTT	CATSIGQGAAEAFF
12	TRBV7-3	TRBJ1-2	NA	NA	TGTGCCAGAATTAACGGGGTCTATGGCTACACCTTC	CARINGVYGYTF
15	TRBV7-8	TRBJ1-1	NA	NA	TGTGCCAGCAGCTTAGTCCGTAGTGTGAACACTGAAGCTTTCTTT	CASSLVRSVNTEAFF
16	TRBV5-4	TRBJ1-1	NA	NA	TGTGCCAGCAGCTTCGGGACGGTTCTGATGAACACTGAAGCTTTCTTT	CASSFGTVLMNTEAFF
15	TRBV27	TRBJ2-6	NA	TRBD2	TGTGCCAGCGGACTAGCGGGAGGTGGGGCCAACGTCCTGACTTTC	CASGLAGGGANVLTF
13	TRBV2	TRBJ2-7	few	TRBD1	TGTGCCAGCATGGGGGACAGAAGATACGAGCAGTACTTC	CASMGDRRYEQYF
17	TRBV18	TRBJ2-7	few	TRBD2	TGTGCCAGCTCACCAGGGACTAGCGGGGGTTCCCCTTACGAGCAGTACTTC	CASSPGTSGGSPYEQYF
15	TRBV6-4	TRBJ2-1	medium-sized	NA	TGTGCCAGCAGTGTGTCGGGATCTGACTACAATGAGCAGTTCTTC	CASSVSGSDYNEQFF
10	TRBV29-1	TRBJ1-3	few	TRBD1	TGCAGCGTACGGGACAGCGCCATATATTTT	CSVRDSAIYF
15	TRBV4-1	TRBJ1-1	NA	TRBD1	TGCGCCAGCAGCCTAGGGACAGGGGTCAACACTGAAGCTTTCTTT	CASSLGTGVNTEAFF
16	TRBV4-1	TRBJ1-4	NA	NA	TGCGCCAGCAGCCAACCCAAGAGGGAAAGTAATGAAAAACTGTTTTTT	CASSQPKRESNEKLFF
13	TRBV13	TRBJ2-7	NA	TRBD1	TGTGCCAGCCGAGACAGGGGGACCTACGAGCAGTACTTC	CASRDRGTYEQYF
12	TRBV28	TRBJ2-7	NA	NA	TGTGCCAGCAGTTCAGGTGACTACGAGCAGTACTTC	CASSSGDYEQYF
15	TRBV5-1	TRBJ1-1	NA	TRBD1	TGCGCCAGCAGCTTGGCTGGACAGGTGAACACTGAAGCTTTCTTT	CASSLAGQVNTEAFF
12	TRBV6-6	TRBJ1-2	NA	TRBD1	TGTGCCAGCAGACAGGGGGCCTATGGCTACACCTTC	CASRQGAYGYTF
13	TRBV7-2	TRBJ2-1	NA	NA	TGTGCCAGCAGTCCCCAGGGGTTCAACAGGCAGTTCTTC	CASSPQGFNRQFF
13	TRBV7-2	TRBJ1-4	NA	NA	TGTGCCAGCAGCCCAGGCCCTAATGAAAAACTGTTTTTT	CASSPGPNEKLFF
13	TRBV6-4	TRBJ1-5	NA	NA	TGTGCCAGCAGCGCGGAGGGCAATCAGCCCCAGCATTTT	CASSAEGNQPQHF
15	TRBV29-1	TRBJ2-1	NA	NA	TGCAGCGTTGACGGCTTTTCTCGCTCCTACAATGAGCAGTTCTTC	CSVDGFSRSYNEQFF
12	TRBV7-2	TRBJ2-3	few	NA	TGTGCCAGCAGCTCTCTAGCTTCCGCCAGGTATTTT	CASSSLASARYF
14	TRBV19	TRBJ1-4	few	NA	TGTGCCAGTAGTATCACAGTCGATAATGAAAAACTGTTTTTT	CASSITVDNEKLFF
11	TRBV19	TRBJ1-2	NA	NA	TGTGCCAGTATCCACGGTCGTGGCTACACCTTC	CASIHGRGYTF
15	TRBV19	TRBJ2-3	NA	TRBD2	TGTGCCAGTAGTATCTCGCTAGCGGGAGTAGATACGCAGTATTTT	CASSISLAGVDTQYF
12	TRBV7-2	TRBJ2-3	NA	NA	TGTGCCAGCAGCGACCGCACAGATACGCAGTATTTT	CASSDRTDTQYF
14	TRBV7-2	TRBJ2-5	NA	TRBD1	TGTGCCAGCAGCTTTGGGACAGGGAGAGAGACCCAGTACTTC	CASSFGTGRETQYF
17	TRBV27	TRBJ2-7	NA	TRBD2	TGTGCCAGCAGTTTATCTAGGTCTAGCGGTCTTTTGGGGGAGCAGTACTTC	CASSLSRSSGLLGEQYF
16	TRBV9	TRBJ2-7	once	TRBD1	TGTGCCAGCAGCGCCTGGGGGACAGGGGGCTCCTACGAGCAGTACTTC	CASSAWGTGGSYEQYF
16	TRBV2	TRBJ2-7	NA	TRBD1	TGTGCCAGCAGTGAAGCTGGGACAGGGAGCTCCTACGAGCAGTACTTC	CASSEAGTGSSYEQYF
14	TRBV19	TRBJ1-2	NA	TRBD1	TGTGCCAGTAGGACCGACAGGGTTAACTATGGCTACACCTTC	CASRTDRVNYGYTF
14	TRBV27	TRBJ2-6	NA	NA	NA	CASSSSTGANVLTF
18	TRBV28	TRBJ2-1	few	NA	TGTGCCAGCAGTGCCCCCGATTTTACGGGGGGCCGTTTTAGTGAGCAGTTCTTC	CASSAPDFTGGRFSEQFF
13	TRBV25-1	TRBJ2-7	NA	NA	TGTGCCAGCAGTGAACGTTTAGGTGGGGAGCAGTACTTC	CASSERLGGEQYF
14	TRBV2	TRBJ2-3	few	TRBD2	TGTGCCAGCAGTCCCGGGACTAGCGCAGATACGCAGTATTTT	CASSPGTSADTQYF
11	TRBV25-1	TRBJ2-3	NA	NA	TGTGCCAGCAGTGAGGTAGATACGCAGTATTTT	CASSEVDTQYF
16	TRBV11-3	TRBJ2-5	NA	NA	TGTGCCAGCAGCTCAAACGTGGTGGGGGTTACTTGGACCCAGTACTTC	CASSSNVVGVTWTQYF
15	TRBV5-8	TRBJ1-4	NA	NA	TGTGCCAGCAACCTACCAAGGGGAACTAATGAAAAACTGTTTTTT	CASNLPRGTNEKLFF